The 2 T cell receptor beta chains in this list originate from one sample, sequenced in a study of blood T cell repertoires in COVID-19. This table comes from immunoSEQ multiplex PCR, and its TCRdb copy is limited to in-frame clones, with some not included. This table has 25,000 to 30,000 clones, 85% appearing once. The sample consisted of peripheral blood. The receptors shown here come from a human donor in a cohort sampled during active COVID-19.

This rearrangement joins TRBV12-3 or TRBV12-4 to TRBJ2-7; D remains unclear. This CDR3 contains 12 residues. Trimming took 5 bases from V and 5 from J, leaving 10 bases between them. CDR3 loop: CASSPTWDEQYF. CDR3 DNA: TGTGCCAGCAGTCCGACTTGGGACGAGCAGTACTTC.

The rearrangement links TRBV12-3 or TRBV12-4 to TRBJ2-4; perhaps TRBD2 as D (5 bases). The CDR3 has 12 residues. The V gene lost 5 bases and the J gene lost 8 bases, with 10 bases spanning the gap. CDR3 residues: CASSPAGDIQYF. The CDR3 bases are TGTGCCAGCAGTCCCGCCGGGGACATTCAGTACTTC.